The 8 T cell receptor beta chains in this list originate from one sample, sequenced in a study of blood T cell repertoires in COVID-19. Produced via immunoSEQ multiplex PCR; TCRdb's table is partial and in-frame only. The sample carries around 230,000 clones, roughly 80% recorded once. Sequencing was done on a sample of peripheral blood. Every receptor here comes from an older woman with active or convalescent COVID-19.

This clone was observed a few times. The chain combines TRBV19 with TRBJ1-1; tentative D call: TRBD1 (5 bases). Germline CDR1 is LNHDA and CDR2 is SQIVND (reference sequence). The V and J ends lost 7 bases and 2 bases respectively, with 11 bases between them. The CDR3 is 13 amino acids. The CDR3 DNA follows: TGTGCCAGTACCCCGTGGGGCAACACTGAAGCTTTCTTT. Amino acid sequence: CASTPWGNTEAFF. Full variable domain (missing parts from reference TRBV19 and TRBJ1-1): DGGITQSPKYLFRKEGQNVTLSCEQNLNHDAMYWYRQDPGQGLRLIYYSQIVNDFQKGDIAEGYSVSREKKESFPLTVTSAQKNPTAFYLCASTPWGNTEAFFGQGTRLTVV.

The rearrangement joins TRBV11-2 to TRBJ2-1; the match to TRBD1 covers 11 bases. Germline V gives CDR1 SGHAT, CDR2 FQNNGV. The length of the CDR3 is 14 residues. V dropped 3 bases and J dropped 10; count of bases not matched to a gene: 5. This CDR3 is CASSFGTGGREQFF. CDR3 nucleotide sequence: TGTGCCAGCAGCTTCGGGACAGGGGGAAGGGAGCAGTTCTTC. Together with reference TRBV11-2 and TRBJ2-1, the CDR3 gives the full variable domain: EAGVAQSPRYKIIEKRQSVAFWCNPISGHATLYWYQQILGQGPKLLIQFQNNGVVDDSQLPKDRFSAERLKGVDSTLKIQPAKLEDSAVYLCASSFGTGGREQFFGPGTRLTVL.

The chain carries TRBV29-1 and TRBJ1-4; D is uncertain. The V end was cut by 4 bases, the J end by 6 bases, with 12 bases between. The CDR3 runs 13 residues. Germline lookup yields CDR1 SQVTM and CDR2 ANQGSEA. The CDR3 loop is CSVVVGGDEKLFF. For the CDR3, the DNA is TGCAGCGTTGTCGTGGGCGGGGATGAAAAACTGTTTTTT.

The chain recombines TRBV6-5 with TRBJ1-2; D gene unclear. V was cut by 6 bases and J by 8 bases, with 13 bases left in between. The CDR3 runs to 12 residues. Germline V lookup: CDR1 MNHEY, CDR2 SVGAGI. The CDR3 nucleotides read TGTGCCAGCAGCCCGACTTCGAGGGGCTACACCTTC. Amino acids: CASSPTSRGYTF.

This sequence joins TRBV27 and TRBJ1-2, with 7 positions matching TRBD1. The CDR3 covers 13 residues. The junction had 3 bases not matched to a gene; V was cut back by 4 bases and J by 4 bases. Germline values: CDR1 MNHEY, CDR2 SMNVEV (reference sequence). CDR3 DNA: TGTGCCAGCAGTTCGACAGGGAGCTATGGCTACACCTTC. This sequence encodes CASSSTGSYGYTF.

CDR3 residues: CASSLDYRDTQYF. Written as DNA, the CDR3 is TGTGCCAGCAGCTTAGATTACCGGGATACGCAGTATTTT. The chain carries TRBV7-9 and TRBJ2-3; D unclear. The CDR3 is 13 amino acids. Looked up from germline, CDR1 is SEHNR and CDR2 is FQNEAQ (reference sequence). Trimming removed 1 base from V and 6 bases from J, with 8 bases in between.

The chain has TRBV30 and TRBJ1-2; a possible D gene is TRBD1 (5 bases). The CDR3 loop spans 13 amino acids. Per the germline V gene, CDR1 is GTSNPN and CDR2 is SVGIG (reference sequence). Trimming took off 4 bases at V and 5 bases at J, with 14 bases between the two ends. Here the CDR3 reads CAWTGEIGYGYTF. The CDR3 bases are TGTGCCTGGACGGGGGAGATAGGGTATGGCTACACCTTC.

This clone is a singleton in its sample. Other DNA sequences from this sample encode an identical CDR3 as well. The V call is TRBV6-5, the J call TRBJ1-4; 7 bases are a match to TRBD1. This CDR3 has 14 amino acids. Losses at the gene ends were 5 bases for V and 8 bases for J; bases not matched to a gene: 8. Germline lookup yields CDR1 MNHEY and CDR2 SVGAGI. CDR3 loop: CASSPPPRGEKLFF. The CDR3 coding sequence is TGTGCCAGCAGTCCCCCCCCCAGGGGGGAAAAACTGTTTTTT.